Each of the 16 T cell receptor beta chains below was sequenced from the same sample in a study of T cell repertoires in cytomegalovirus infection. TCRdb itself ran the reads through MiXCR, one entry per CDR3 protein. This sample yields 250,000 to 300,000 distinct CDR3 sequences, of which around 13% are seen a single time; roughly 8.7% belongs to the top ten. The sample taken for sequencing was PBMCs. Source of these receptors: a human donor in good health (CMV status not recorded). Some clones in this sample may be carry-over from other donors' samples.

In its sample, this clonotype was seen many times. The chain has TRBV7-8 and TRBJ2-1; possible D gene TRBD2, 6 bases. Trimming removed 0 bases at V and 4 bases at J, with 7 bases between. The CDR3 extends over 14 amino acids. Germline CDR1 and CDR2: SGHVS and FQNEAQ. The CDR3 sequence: CASSLAGGYNEQFF. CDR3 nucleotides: TGTGCCAGCAGCTTAGCGGGGGGATACAATGAGCAGTTCTTC.

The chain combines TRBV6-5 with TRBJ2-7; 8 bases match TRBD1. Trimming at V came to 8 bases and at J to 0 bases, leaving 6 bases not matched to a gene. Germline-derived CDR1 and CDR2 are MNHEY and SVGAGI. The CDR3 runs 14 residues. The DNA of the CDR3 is TGTGCCAGCTCCGACAGGGGAATCTCCTACGAGCAGTACTTC. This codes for CASSDRGISYEQYF.

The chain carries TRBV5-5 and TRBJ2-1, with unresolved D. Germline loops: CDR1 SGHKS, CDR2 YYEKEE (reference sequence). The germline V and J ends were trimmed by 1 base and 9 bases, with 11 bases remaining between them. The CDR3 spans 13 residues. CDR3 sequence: CASSLQVWGEQFF. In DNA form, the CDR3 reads TGTGCCAGCAGCTTGCAGGTCTGGGGTGAGCAGTTCTTC.

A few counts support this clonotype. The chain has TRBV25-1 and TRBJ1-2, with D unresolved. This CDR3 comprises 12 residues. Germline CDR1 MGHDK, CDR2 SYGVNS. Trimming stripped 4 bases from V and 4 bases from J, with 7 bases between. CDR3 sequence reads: CASSVTIYGYTF. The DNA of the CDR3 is TGTGCCAGCAGTGTAACAATCTATGGCTACACCTTC.

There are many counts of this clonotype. This chain's CDR3 is CASSLAGENTGELFF. CDR3 in DNA: TGTGCCAGCAGCTTAGCCGGGGAGAACACCGGGGAGCTGTTTTTT. The rearrangement uses TRBV7-2 and TRBJ2-2; D perhaps matches TRBD2 (5 bases). The CDR3 runs to 15 residues. V was pared by 0 bases and J by 1 base, with 6 bases between. Germline V gives CDR1 SGHTA, CDR2 FQGNSA.

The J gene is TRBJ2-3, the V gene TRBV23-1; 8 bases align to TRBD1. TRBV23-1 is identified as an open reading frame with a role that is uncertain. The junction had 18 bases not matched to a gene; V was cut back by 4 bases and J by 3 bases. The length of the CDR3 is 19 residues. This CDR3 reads CASSLRTGLLVETTDTQYF. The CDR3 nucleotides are TGCGCCAGCAGTCTTAGGACAGGGTTGTTGGTTGAGACAACAGATACGCAGTATTTT.

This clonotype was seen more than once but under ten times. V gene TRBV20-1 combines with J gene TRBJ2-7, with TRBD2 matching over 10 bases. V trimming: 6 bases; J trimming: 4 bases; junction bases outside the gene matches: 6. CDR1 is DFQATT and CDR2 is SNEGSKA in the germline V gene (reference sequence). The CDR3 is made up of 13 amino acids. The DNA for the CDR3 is TGCAGTGCCCGGAGCGGGAGGGCTTACGAGCAGTACTTC. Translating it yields CSARSGRAYEQYF.

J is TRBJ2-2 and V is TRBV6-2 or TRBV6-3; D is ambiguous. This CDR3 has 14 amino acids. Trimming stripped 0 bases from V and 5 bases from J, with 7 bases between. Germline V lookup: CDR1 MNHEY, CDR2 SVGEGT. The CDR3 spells CASSYSEATGELFF. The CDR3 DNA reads TGTGCCAGCAGTTACTCGGAAGCTACCGGGGAGCTGTTTTTT.

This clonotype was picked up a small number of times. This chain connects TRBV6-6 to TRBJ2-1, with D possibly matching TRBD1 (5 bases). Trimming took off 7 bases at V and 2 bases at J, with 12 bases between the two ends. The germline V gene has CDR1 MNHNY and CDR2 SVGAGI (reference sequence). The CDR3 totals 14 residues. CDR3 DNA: TGTGCCAGCAATCCAACAGGACCCTACAATGAGCAGTTCTTC. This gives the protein CASNPTGPYNEQFF.

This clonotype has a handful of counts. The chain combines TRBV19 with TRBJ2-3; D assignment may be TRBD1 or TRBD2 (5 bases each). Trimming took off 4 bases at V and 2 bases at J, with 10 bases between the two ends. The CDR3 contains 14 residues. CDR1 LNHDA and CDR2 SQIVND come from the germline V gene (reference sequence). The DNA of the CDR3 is TGTGCCAGTAGTACTGGGACCCCCACAGATACGCAGTATTTT. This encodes CASSTGTPTDTQYF.

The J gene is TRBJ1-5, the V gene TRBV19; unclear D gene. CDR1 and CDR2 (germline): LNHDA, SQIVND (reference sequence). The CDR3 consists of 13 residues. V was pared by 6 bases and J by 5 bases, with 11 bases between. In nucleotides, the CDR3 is TGTGCCAGTAGAAGAAAATACGATCAGCCCCAGCATTTT. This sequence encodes CASRRKYDQPQHF.

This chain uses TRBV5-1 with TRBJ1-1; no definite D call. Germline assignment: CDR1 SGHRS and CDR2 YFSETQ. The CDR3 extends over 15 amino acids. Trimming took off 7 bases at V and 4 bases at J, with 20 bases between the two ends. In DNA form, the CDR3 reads TGCGCCAGCGGCGGGAGCCCTTGGGGTCGCACTGAAGCTTTCTTT. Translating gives CASGGSPWGRTEAFF.

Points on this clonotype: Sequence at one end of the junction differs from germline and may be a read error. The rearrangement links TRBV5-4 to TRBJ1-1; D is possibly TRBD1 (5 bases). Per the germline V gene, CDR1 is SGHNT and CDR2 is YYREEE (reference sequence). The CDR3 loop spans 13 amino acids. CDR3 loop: CASSSWGDTESFF. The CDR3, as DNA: TGTGCCAGCAGCTCCTGGGGCGACACTGAATCTTTCTTT. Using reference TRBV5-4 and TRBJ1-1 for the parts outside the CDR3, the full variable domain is ETGVTQSPTHLIKTRGQQVTLRCSSQSGHNTVSWYQQALGQGPQFIFQYYREEENGRGNFPPRFSGLQFPNYSSELNVNALELDDSALYLCASSSWGDTESFFGQGTRLTVV.

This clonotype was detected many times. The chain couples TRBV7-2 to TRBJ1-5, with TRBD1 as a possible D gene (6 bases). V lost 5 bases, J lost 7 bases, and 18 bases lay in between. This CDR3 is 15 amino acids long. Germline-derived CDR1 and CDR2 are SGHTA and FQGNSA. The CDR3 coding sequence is TGTGCCAGCAGCCAGGCCCGTGGGGGCCAACAGCCCCAGCATTTT. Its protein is CASSQARGGQQPQHF. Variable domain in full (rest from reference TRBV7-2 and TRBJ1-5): GAGVSQSPSNKVTEKGKDVELRCDPISGHTALYWYRQSLGQGLEFLIYFQGNSAPDKSGLPSDRFSAERTGGSVSTLTIQRTQQEDSAVYLCASSQARGGQQPQHFGDGTRLSIL.

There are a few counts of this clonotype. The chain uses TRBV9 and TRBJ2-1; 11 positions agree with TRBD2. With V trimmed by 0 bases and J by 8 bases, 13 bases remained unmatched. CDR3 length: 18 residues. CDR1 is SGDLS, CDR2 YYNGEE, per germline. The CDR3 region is CASSVAGLAGGPLDEQFF. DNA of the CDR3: TGTGCCAGCAGCGTAGCGGGGTTAGCGGGAGGGCCCCTGGATGAGCAGTTCTTC.

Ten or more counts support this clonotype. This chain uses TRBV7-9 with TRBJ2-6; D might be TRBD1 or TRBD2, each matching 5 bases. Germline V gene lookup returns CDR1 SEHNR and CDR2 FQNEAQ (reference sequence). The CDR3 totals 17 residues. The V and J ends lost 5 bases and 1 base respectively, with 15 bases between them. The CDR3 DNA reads TGTGCCAGCAGCGATGGCCAGGGACGGTCTGGGGCCAACGTCCTGACTTTC. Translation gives CASSDGQGRSGANVLTF.